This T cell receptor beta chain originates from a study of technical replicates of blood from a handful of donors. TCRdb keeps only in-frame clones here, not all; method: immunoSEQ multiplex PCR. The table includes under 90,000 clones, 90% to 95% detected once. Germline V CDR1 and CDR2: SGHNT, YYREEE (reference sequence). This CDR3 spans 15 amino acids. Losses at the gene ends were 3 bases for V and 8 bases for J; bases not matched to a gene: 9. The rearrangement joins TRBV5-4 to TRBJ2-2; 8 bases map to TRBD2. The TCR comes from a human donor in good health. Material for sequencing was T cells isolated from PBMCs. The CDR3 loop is CASSSIAGTSGELFF. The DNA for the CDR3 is TGTGCCAGCAGCTCAATTGCCGGGACTAGTGGGGAGCTGTTTTTT.